This entry is about one T cell receptor (beta chain). Its antigen is not identified. Trimming left V 4 bases short and J 4 bases short, with 14 bases between. The germline V gene encodes CDR1 SEHNR and CDR2 FQNEAQ (reference sequence). The CDR3 is 15 residues long. These data come from a study of cytomegalovirus exposure and HLA in healthy donors. Whole-study results and caveats: According to a later analysis, TCR clusters from the first cohort tended to co-occur in the 120 or so validation repertoires. Altogether, around 160 TCR beta chains were recorded as cytomegalovirus-associated.

Sequencing used immunoSEQ multiplex PCR; TCRdb keeps in-frame clones, though not all of them. This sample carries more than 110,000 clones, roughly 93% of them seen once, and the ten largest clones take approximately 1.8%. Donors were drawn from the approximately 120-subject validation cohort, separate from the roughly 700-subject first cohort. The sequence came from a man aged 18 to 29 in good health and CMV-seropositive. The sequencing sample was made of PBMCs. This chain uses TRBV7-9 with TRBJ1-5; D ambiguous. CDR3 DNA sequence: TGTGCCAGCAGCTCCATTGACGGGGATAATCAGCCCCAGCATTTT. Amino acids: CASSSIDGDNQPQHF.